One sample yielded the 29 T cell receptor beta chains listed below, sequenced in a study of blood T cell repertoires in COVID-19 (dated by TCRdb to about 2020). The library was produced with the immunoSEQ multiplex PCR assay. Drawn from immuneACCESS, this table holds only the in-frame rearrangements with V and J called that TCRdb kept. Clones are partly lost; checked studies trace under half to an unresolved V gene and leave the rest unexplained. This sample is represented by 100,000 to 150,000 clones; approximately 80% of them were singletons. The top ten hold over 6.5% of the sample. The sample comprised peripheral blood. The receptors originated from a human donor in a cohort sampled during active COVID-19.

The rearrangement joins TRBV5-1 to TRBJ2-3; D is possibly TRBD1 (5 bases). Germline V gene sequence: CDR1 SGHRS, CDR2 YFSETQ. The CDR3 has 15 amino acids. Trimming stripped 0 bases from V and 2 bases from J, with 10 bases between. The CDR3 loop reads CASSLGQNPTDTQYF. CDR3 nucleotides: TGCGCCAGCAGCTTGGGACAGAATCCCACAGATACGCAGTATTTT.

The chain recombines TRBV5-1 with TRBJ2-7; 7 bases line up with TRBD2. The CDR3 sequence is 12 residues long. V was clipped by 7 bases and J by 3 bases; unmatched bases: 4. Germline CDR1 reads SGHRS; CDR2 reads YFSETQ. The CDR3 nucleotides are TGCGCCAGCGGTGGGGGGGACTACGAGCAGTACTTC. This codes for CASGGGDYEQYF.

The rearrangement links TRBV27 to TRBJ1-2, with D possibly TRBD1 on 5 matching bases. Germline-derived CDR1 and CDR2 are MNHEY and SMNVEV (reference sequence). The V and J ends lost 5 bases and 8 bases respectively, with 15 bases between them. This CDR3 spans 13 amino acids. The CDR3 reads CASSEVGHRGYTF. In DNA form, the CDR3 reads TGTGCCAGCAGTGAGGTGGGGCATAGGGGCTACACCTTC.

The chain's CDR3 is CASSSSGRITDTQYF. CDR3 DNA sequence: TGTGCCAGCAGCTCTAGCGGGAGGATCACAGATACGCAGTATTTT. The chain employs TRBV5-6 and TRBJ2-3, with 11 bases lining up with TRBD2. The J segment lost 2 bases and the V segment lost 3 bases, leaving 2 bases of the junction unmatched. Germline V gene data show CDR1 as SGHDT and CDR2 as YYEEEE. The CDR3 sequence is 15 residues long. Variable domain in full (rest from reference TRBV5-6 and TRBJ2-3): DAGVTQSPTHLIKTRGQQVTLRCSPKSGHDTVSWYQQALGQGPQFIFQYYEEEERQRGNFPDRFSGHQFPNYSSELNVNALLLGDSALYLCASSSSGRITDTQYFGPGTRLTVL.

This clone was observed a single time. The CDR3 loop reads CASSRGYGAGEYEQYF. The CDR3 DNA reads as TGTGCCAGCAGCCGAGGATATGGAGCGGGAGAATACGAGCAGTACTTC. The chain links TRBV5-4 to TRBJ2-7; TRBD2 matches 8 bases. Trimming at V came to 4 bases and at J to 4 bases, leaving 13 bases not matched to a gene. The germline V gene has CDR1 SGHNT and CDR2 YYREEE (reference sequence). The CDR3 loop spans 16 amino acids. Full variable domain (missing parts from reference TRBV5-4 and TRBJ2-7): ETGVTQSPTHLIKTRGQQVTLRCSSQSGHNTVSWYQQALGQGPQFIFQYYREEENGRGNFPPRFSGLQFPNYSSELNVNALELDDSALYLCASSRGYGAGEYEQYFGPGTRLTVT.

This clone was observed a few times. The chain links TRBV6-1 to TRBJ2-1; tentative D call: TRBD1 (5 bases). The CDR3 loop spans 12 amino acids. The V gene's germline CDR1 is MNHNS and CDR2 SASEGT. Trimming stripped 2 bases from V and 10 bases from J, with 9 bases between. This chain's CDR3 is CASSERGSEQFF. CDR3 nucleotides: TGTGCCAGCAGTGAAAGGGGATCGGAGCAGTTCTTC.

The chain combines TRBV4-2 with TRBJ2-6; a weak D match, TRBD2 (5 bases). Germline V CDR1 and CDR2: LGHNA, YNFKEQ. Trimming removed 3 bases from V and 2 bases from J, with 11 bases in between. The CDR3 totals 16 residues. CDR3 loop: CASSQTLGAGANVLTF. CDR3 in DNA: TGTGCCAGCAGCCAGACTCTCGGGGCTGGGGCCAACGTCCTGACTTTC.

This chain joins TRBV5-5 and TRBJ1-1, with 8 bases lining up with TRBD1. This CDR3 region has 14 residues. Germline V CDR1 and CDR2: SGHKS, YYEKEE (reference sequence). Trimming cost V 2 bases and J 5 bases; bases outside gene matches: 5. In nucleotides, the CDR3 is TGTGCCAGCAGCTTACGCAGGGGGCCAACTGAAGCTTTCTTT. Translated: CASSLRRGPTEAFF.

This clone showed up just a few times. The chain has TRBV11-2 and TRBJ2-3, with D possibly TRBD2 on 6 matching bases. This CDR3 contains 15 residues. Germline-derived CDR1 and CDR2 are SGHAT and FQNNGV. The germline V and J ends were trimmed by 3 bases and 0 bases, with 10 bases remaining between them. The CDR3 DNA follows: TGTGCCAGCAGCTTGACGGGGGTGAGCACAGATACGCAGTATTTT. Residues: CASSLTGVSTDTQYF.

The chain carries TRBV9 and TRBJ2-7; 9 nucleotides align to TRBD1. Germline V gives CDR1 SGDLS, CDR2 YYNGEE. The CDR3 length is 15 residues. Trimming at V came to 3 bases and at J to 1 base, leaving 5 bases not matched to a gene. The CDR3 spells CASSAAGTGSYEQYF. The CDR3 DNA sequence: TGTGCCAGCAGCGCCGCCGGGACAGGGTCCTACGAGCAGTACTTC.

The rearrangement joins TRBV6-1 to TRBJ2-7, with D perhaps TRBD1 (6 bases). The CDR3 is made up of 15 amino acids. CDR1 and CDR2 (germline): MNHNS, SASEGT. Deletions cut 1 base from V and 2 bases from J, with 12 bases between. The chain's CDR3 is CASSEVWGPPYEQYF. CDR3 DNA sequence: TGTGCCAGCAGTGAAGTATGGGGGCCCCCCTACGAGCAGTACTTC.

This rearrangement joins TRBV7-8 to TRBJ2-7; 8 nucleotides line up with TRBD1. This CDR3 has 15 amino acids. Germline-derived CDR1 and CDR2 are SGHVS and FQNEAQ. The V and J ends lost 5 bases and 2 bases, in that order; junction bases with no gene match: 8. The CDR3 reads CASSAETGVTYEQYF. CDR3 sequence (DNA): TGTGCCAGCAGCGCAGAGACAGGGGTAACCTACGAGCAGTACTTC.

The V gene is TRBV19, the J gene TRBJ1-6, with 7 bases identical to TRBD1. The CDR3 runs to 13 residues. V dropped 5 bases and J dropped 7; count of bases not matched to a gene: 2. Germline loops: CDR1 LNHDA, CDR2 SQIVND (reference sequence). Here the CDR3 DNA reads TGTGCCAGTAGTTTGGGACAGAATTCACCCCTCCACTTT. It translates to CASSLGQNSPLHF.

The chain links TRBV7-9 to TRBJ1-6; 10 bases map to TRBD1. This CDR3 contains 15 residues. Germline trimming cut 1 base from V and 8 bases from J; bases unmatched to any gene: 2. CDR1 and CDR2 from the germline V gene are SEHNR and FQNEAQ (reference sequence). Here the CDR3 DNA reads TGTGCCAGCAGCTTAGACGGGACAGGGGATTCACCCCTCCACTTT. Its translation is CASSLDGTGDSPLHF.

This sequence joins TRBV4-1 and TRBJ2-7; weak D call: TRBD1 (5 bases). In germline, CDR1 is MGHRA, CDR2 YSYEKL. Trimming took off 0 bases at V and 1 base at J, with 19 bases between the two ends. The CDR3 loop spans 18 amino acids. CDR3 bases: TGCGCCAGCAGCCAAGATAGGCCGCAGGGTCACCGGTCCTACGAGCAGTACTTC. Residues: CASSQDRPQGHRSYEQYF.

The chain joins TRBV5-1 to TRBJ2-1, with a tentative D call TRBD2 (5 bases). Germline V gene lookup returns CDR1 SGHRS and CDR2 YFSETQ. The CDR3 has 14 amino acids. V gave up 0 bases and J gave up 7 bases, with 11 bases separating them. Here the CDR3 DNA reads TGCGCCAGCAGCTTGGAAGGGAGATCGAATGAGCAGTTCTTC. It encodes CASSLEGRSNEQFF.

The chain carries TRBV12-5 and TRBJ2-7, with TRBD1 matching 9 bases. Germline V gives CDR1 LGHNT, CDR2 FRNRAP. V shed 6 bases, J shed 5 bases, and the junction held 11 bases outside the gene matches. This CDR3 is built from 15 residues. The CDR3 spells CASGPAGTGSHEQYF. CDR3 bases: TGTGCTAGTGGACCCGCCGGGACAGGGTCCCACGAGCAGTACTTC.

The CDR3: CASRDTSGGYEQYF. The CDR3 coding sequence is TGTGCCAGCAGGGACACTAGCGGGGGATACGAGCAGTACTTC. This chain joins TRBV5-6 and TRBJ2-7; 11 bases match TRBD2. The germline gives CDR1 SGHDT, CDR2 YYEEEE. J lost 4 bases, V lost 5 bases, and 5 bases had no gene match. The CDR3 is made up of 14 amino acids.

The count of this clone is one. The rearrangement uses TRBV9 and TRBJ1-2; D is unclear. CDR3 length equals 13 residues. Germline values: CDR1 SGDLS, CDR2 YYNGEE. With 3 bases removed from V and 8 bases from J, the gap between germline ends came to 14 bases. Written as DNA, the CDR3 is TGTGCCAGCAGCGATAGTGGGGAGGGCGGCTACACCTTC. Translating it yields CASSDSGEGGYTF.

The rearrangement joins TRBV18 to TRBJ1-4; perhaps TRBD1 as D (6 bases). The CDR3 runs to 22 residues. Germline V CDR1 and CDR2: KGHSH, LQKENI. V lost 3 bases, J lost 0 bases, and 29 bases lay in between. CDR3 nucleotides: TGTGCCAGCTCACCGTACAGGGTATTGACCAACCAAACCGGGGCAACTAATGAAAAACTGTTTTTT. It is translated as CASSPYRVLTNQTGATNEKLFF. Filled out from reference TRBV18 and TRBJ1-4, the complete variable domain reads NAGVMQNPRHLVRRRGQEARLRCSPMKGHSHVYWYRQLPEEGLKFMVYLQKENIIDESGMPKERFSAEFPKEGPSILRIQQVVRGDSAAYFCASSPYRVLTNQTGATNEKLFFGSGTQLSVL.

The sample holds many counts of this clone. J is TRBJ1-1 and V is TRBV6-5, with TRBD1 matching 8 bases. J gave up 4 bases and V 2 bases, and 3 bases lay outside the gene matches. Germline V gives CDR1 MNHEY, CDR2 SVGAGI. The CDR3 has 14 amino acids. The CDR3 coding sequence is TGTGCCAGCAGTTACGGAGGACAGGGCACTGAAGCTTTCTTT. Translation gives CASSYGGQGTEAFF.

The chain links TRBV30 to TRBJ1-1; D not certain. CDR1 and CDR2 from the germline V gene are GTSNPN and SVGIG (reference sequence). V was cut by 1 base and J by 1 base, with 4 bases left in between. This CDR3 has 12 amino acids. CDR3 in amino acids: CAWSDWNTEAFF. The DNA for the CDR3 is TGTGCCTGGAGTGACTGGAACACTGAAGCTTTCTTT.

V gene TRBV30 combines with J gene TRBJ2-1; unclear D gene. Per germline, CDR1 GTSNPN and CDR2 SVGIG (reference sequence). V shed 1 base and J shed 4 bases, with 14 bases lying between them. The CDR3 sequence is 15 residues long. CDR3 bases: TGTGCCTGGAGTGGGTCAGCCCTAGATTACAATGAGCAGTTCTTC. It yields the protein CAWSGSALDYNEQFF.

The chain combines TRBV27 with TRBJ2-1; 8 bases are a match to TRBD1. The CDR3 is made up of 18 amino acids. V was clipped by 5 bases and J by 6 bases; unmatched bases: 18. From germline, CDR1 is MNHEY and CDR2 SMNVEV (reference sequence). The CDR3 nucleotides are TGTGCCAGCAGTCTCGGACAGGGTGCAACACATCCTATCAATGAGCAGTTCTTC. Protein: CASSLGQGATHPINEQFF.

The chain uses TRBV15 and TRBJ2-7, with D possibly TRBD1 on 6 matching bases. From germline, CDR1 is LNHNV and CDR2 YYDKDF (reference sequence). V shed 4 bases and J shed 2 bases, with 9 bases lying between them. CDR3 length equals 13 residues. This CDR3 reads CATSNGQTYEQYF. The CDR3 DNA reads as TGTGCCACCAGCAACGGACAGACCTACGAGCAGTACTTC. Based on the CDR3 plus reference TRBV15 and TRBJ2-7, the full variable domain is DAMVIQNPRYQVTQFGKPVTLSCSQTLNHNVMYWYQQKSSQAPKLLFHYYDKDFNNEADTPDNFQSRRPNTSFCFLDIRSPGLGDTAMYLCATSNGQTYEQYFGPGTRLTVT.

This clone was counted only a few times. For the CDR3, the DNA is TGTGCCATCAGTGAAGCCACACCGGGACAGATCTATGGCTACACCTTC. Translation: CAISEATPGQIYGYTF. The gene calls are TRBV10-3 and TRBJ1-2; 7 bases map to TRBD1. After removal of 3 bases from V and 4 bases from J, the junction contained 11 bases not matched to a gene. The CDR3 is 16 amino acids. Germline V gene data show CDR1 as ENHRY and CDR2 as SYGVKD.

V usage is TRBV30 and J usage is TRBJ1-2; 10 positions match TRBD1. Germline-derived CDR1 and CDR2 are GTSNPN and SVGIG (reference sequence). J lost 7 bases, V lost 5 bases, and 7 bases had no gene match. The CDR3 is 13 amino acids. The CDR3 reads CAWEATGGFGYTF. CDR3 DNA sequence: TGTGCCTGGGAAGCGACAGGGGGCTTTGGCTACACCTTC.

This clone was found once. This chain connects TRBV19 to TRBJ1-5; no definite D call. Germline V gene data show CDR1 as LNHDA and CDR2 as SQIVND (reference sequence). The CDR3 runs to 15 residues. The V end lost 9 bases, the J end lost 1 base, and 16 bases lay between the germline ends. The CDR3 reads CASLGYIASNQPQHF. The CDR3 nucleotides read TGTGCCAGCCTAGGATATATAGCAAGCAATCAGCCCCAGCATTTT.

This CDR3 reads CASSFRGIGANVLTF. The CDR3 DNA sequence: TGTGCCAGCAGTTTCAGGGGGATCGGGGCCAACGTCCTGACTTTC. The gene calls are TRBV27 and TRBJ2-6, with 7 bases aligning to TRBD1. Per germline, CDR1 MNHEY and CDR2 SMNVEV (reference sequence). V lost 3 bases and J lost 4; bases outside the gene matches: 3. The CDR3 extends over 15 amino acids.